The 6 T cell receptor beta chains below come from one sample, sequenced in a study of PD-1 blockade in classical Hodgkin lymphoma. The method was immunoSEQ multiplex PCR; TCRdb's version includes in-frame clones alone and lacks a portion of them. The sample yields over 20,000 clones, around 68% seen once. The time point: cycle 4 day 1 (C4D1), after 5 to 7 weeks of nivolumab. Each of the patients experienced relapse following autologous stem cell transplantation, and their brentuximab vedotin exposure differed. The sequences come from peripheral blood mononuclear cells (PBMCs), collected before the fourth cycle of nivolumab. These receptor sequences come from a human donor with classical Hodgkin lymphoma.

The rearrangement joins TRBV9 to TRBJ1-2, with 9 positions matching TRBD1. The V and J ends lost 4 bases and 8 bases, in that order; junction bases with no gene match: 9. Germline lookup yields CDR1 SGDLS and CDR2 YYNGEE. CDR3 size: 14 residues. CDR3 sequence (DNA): TGTGCCAGCAGCCCGGGGACAGGGCTAGGAGGCTACACCTTC. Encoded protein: CASSPGTGLGGYTF.

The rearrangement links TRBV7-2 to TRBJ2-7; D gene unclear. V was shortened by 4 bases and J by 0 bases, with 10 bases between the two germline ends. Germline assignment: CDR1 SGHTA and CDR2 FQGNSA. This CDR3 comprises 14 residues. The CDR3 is CASSSAYGSYEQYF. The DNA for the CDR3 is TGTGCCAGCAGCTCCGCGTATGGCTCCTACGAGCAGTACTTC.

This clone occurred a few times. The CDR3 coding sequence is TGTGCCAGCAGCCAAGATCGGAGCGGGGGGGTAAATGAGCAGTTCTTC. This gives the protein CASSQDRSGGVNEQFF. J is TRBJ2-1 and V is TRBV4-2; 10 nucleotides align to TRBD2. The V gene end was trimmed by 0 bases and the J gene end by 7 bases; junction bases not matched to a gene: 6. Germline V gene sequence: CDR1 LGHNA, CDR2 YNFKEQ. There are 16 residues in the CDR3.

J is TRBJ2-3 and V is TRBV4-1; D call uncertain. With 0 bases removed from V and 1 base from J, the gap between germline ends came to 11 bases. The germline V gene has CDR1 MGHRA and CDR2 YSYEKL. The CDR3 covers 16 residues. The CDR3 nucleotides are TGCGCCAGCAGCCAAGAGGACGCCCTAGGCACAGATACGCAGTATTTT. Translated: CASSQEDALGTDTQYF.

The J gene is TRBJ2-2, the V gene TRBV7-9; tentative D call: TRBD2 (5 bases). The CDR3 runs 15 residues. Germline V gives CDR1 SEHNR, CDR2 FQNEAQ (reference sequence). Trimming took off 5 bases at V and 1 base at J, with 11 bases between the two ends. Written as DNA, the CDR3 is TGTGCCAGCAGCGGAGGACGGATGAACACCGGGGAGCTGTTTTTT. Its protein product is CASSGGRMNTGELFF.

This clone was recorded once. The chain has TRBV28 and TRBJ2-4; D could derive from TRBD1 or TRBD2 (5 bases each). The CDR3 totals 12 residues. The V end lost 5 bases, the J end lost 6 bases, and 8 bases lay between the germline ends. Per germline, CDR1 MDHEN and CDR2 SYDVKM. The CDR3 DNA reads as TGTGCCAGCAGTGGGGACGTAAACATTCAGTACTTC. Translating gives CASSGDVNIQYF.